This passage covers 28 T cell receptor beta chains from one sample sequenced in a study of radiation and T cells in renal cell carcinoma. As to time point: blood 2 weeks post-SBRT. Treatment meaning: 15 Gy SBRT to primary tumor, nephrectomy 4 weeks later. Sequencing was performed with immunoSEQ multiplex PCR; in TCRdb, only in-frame clones are kept and a portion is missing. The sample includes 100,000 to 150,000 clones, approximately 90% of them seen just once. The sequencing used blood, collected from a patient whose treatment included radiotherapy and nephrectomy. All receptors derive from a woman aged 70 to 79 with renal cell carcinoma.

This clone has more than one count but fewer than ten. This chain connects TRBV27 to TRBJ1-5, with D perhaps matching TRBD1 (5 bases). The V end was cut by 6 bases, the J end by 3 bases, with 18 bases between. The CDR3 loop spans 16 amino acids. Germline CDR1 and CDR2: MNHEY and SMNVEV (reference sequence). DNA of the CDR3: TGTGCCAGCAGCCTGCGGGGCGCTCGATTCAATCAGCCCCAGCATTTT. This gives the protein CASSLRGARFNQPQHF.

This chain joins TRBV28 and TRBJ1-5; D not certain. This CDR3 contains 14 residues. Trimming took 4 bases from V and 0 from J, leaving 7 bases between them. Germline values: CDR1 MDHEN, CDR2 SYDVKM. CDR3 bases: TGTGCCAGCAGTTCCACTTATAGCAATCAGCCCCAGCATTTT. Amino acids: CASSSTYSNQPQHF.

This clone has only a few counts. V and J are TRBV19 and TRBJ1-2; tentatively, D is TRBD1 (5 bases). V was trimmed by 3 bases and J by 7 bases, leaving 9 bases between them. The CDR3 is 12 residues long. Germline CDR1 LNHDA, CDR2 SQIVND (reference sequence). CDR3: CASSMAGTGYTF. The CDR3 DNA sequence: TGTGCCAGTAGTATGGCTGGGACTGGCTACACCTTC.

This rearrangement joins TRBV29-1 to TRBJ1-2; D is possibly TRBD1 (5 bases). CDR1 and CDR2 (germline): SQVTM, ANQGSEA. This CDR3 spans 11 amino acids. Between the trimmed V and J ends, which lost 1 base and 8 bases, there was a span of 8 bases. This CDR3 reads CSVEGGVGYTF. CDR3 DNA: TGCAGCGTTGAAGGGGGCGTAGGCTACACCTTC.

This chain uses TRBV5-4 with TRBJ1-1; the D gene is possibly TRBD1 (6 bases). Germline CDR1 SGHNT, CDR2 YYREEE (reference sequence). Between the trimmed V and J ends, which lost 4 bases and 5 bases, there was a span of 18 bases. The CDR3 consists of 15 residues. CDR3 loop: CASSLGGDIGTEAFF. The CDR3 DNA is TGTGCCAGCAGCCTTGGGGGGGACATAGGGACTGAAGCTTTCTTT.

This clone was detected once. An end of the junction does not agree with germline; a read error may underlie this. Within the sample, other DNA sequences also encode this same CDR3. The CDR3 reads CASSSFSGGPETQYF. The CDR3 nucleotides read TGCGCCAGCAGCTCCTTTAGCGGGGGGCCGGAGACCCAATACTTC. V gene TRBV5-1 combines with J gene TRBJ2-5, with 10 bases that match TRBD2. In germline, CDR1 is SGHRS, CDR2 YFSETQ. The CDR3 runs 15 residues.

The chain combines TRBV7-2 with TRBJ2-3; D gene unclear. The CDR3 length is 15 residues. The germline CDR1 and CDR2 sequences are SGHTA and FQGNSA. Deletions cut 5 bases from V and 4 bases from J, with 16 bases between. CDR3 coding DNA: TGTGCCAGCAGCCTTTCTAAAGTCCCTCCAGATACGCAGTATTTT. Encoded protein: CASSLSKVPPDTQYF.

The chain recombines TRBV6-1 with TRBJ2-3; weak D call: TRBD2 (6 bases). There are 15 residues in the CDR3. Germline CDR1 and CDR2: MNHNS and SASEGT. The V end was cut by 1 base, the J end by 2 bases, with 10 bases between. As DNA, the CDR3 is TGTGCCAGCAGTGAAGAAGGAGGGCCCACAGATACGCAGTATTTT. It yields the protein CASSEEGGPTDTQYF.

The CDR3 bases are TGTGCCAGCAGCTTAAAACTAGCGGGCAAAGAGACCCAGTACTTC. Residues: CASSLKLAGKETQYF. The chain has TRBV7-3 and TRBJ2-5; 9 bases fit TRBD2. V dropped 1 base and J dropped 3; count of bases not matched to a gene: 3. The CDR3 has 15 residues. CDR1 is SGHTA, CDR2 FQGTGA, per germline.

The J gene is TRBJ1-2, the V gene TRBV4-3; D is ambiguous. Germline V gene sequence: CDR1 LGHNA, CDR2 YSLEER. CDR3 length: 14 amino acids. V was clipped by 1 base and J by 3 bases, with 9 bases between them. The CDR3 coding sequence is TGCGCCAGCAGCCAAGTTCCGGGGTACTATGGCTACACCTTC. It specifies CASSQVPGYYGYTF.

The chain has TRBV9 and TRBJ1-1, with unresolved D. Trimming cost V 0 bases and J 9 bases, with 12 bases left between them. The CDR3 spans 13 residues. CDR1 SGDLS and CDR2 YYNGEE come from the germline V gene. CDR3 coding DNA: TGTGCCAGCAGCGTAGGGGGAGGGTCCCAAGCTTTCTTT. Its translation is CASSVGGGSQAFF.

The gene calls are TRBV6-5 and TRBJ1-5; possibly TRBD1 for D (5 bases). Trimming removed 8 bases from V and 2 bases from J, with 13 bases in between. Germline CDR1 is MNHEY and CDR2 is SVGAGI. CDR3 length: 14 amino acids. CDR3 DNA sequence: TGTGCCAGCGCCCCCTCGGGGGGCAATCAGCCCCAGCATTTT. This gives the protein CASAPSGGNQPQHF.

The V gene is TRBV6-5, the J gene TRBJ1-1; 10 bases are a match to TRBD1. There are 15 residues in the CDR3. V was clipped by 4 bases and J by 1 base; unmatched bases: 3. The germline V gene has CDR1 MNHEY and CDR2 SVGAGI. CDR3 sequence (DNA): TGTGCCAGCAGTTCCGACAGGGGGCCGAACACTGAAGCTTTCTTT. It is translated as CASSSDRGPNTEAFF.

The chain is built from TRBV30 and TRBJ2-2, with 12 bases matching TRBD2. The junction had 4 bases not matched to a gene; V was cut back by 4 bases and J by 1 base. The germline V gene has CDR1 GTSNPN and CDR2 SVGIG (reference sequence). CDR3 length: 16 residues. The CDR3 coding sequence is TGTGCCTGGAACCCGGGACTAGCGGGGAACACCGGGGAGCTGTTTTTT. It encodes CAWNPGLAGNTGELFF.

The chain combines TRBV11-3 with TRBJ2-7; TRBD1 matches 8 bases. The V segment lost 5 bases and the J segment 5 bases; nucleotides outside the gene matches: 11. This CDR3 spans 15 amino acids. CDR1 SGHNT and CDR2 YENEEA come from the germline V gene. The CDR3 reads CASSPMGGRGHEQYF. CDR3 sequence (DNA): TGTGCCAGCAGCCCCATGGGCGGCAGGGGGCACGAGCAGTACTTC.

The genes are TRBV5-4 and TRBJ2-4; D is possibly TRBD1 (5 bases). Trimming pared 4 bases from V and 2 bases from J, leaving 7 bases between. The CDR3 contains 13 residues. Germline V gene data show CDR1 as SGHNT and CDR2 as YYREEE (reference sequence). CDR3 sequence: CASSVGPKNIQYF. The CDR3 DNA reads TGTGCCAGCAGCGTGGGGCCCAAAAACATTCAGTACTTC.

The chain employs TRBV11-3 and TRBJ2-2, with no clear D. CDR1 and CDR2 (germline): SGHNT, YENEEA. The length of the CDR3 is 11 residues. The V end lost 5 bases, the J end lost 10 bases, and 8 bases lay between the germline ends. The CDR3 DNA sequence: TGTGCCAGCAGCCCAGGAACGGAGCTGTTTTTT. Its translation: CASSPGTELFF.

The genes are TRBV18 and TRBJ1-2; weak D call: TRBD1 (5 bases). V was clipped by 0 bases and J by 4 bases, with 12 bases between them. This CDR3 region has 15 residues. The V gene's germline CDR1 is KGHSH and CDR2 LQKENI. CDR3 coding DNA: TGTGCCAGCTCACCACCCCCAGGGACCGGCTATGGCTACACCTTC. This translates into CASSPPPGTGYGYTF.

This clone was found a few times. The chain employs TRBV7-9 and TRBJ1-2, with D perhaps matching TRBD1 (5 bases). The CDR3 contains 14 residues. Germline V gene lookup returns CDR1 SEHNR and CDR2 FQNEAQ (reference sequence). Trimming left V 1 base short and J 8 bases short, with 14 bases between. CDR3 in amino acids: CASSLDRNPGGYTF. CDR3 nucleotides: TGTGCCAGCAGCTTAGACAGGAACCCAGGAGGCTACACCTTC. Looking up the rest from reference TRBV7-9 and TRBJ1-2 gives the full variable domain: DTGVSQNPRHKITKRGQNVTFRCDPISEHNRLYWYRQTLGQGPEFLTYFQNEAQLEKSRLLSDRFSAERPKGSFSTLEIQRTEQGDSAMYLCASSLDRNPGGYTFGSGTRLTVV.

The chain carries TRBV5-1 and TRBJ2-5, with D maybe TRBD1 (6 bases). CDR1 is SGHRS, CDR2 YFSETQ, per germline. CDR3 length equals 14 residues. The ends were cut back, 3 bases at V and 1 base at J, with 10 bases in the middle. The CDR3 DNA is TGCGCCAGCAGCTCGACAGGTAGCCAAGAGACCCAGTACTTC. Its protein is CASSSTGSQETQYF.

V usage is TRBV30 and J usage is TRBJ2-1; maybe TRBD1 (6 bases). The CDR3 extends over 15 amino acids. Germline loops: CDR1 GTSNPN, CDR2 SVGIG (reference sequence). V lost 3 bases, J lost 7 bases, and 19 bases lay in between. The CDR3 nucleotides are TGTGCCTGGAGCAATGACAGGACCCCCCTAAATGAGCAGTTCTTC. Protein: CAWSNDRTPLNEQFF.

V is TRBV7-2 and J is TRBJ1-2, with TRBD1 matching over 9 bases. CDR3 length: 16 amino acids. The germline CDR1 and CDR2 sequences are SGHTA and FQGNSA. Trimming cost V 5 bases and J 2 bases; bases outside gene matches: 9. CDR3 sequence: CASSRSGTGQNYGYTF. In DNA, the CDR3 is TGTGCCAGCAGCCGCTCCGGGACAGGGCAAAACTATGGCTACACCTTC.

V is TRBV19 and J is TRBJ2-2, with D hard to call. The CDR3 extends over 15 amino acids. Germline CDR1 LNHDA, CDR2 SQIVND (reference sequence). V shed 4 bases and J shed 6 bases, with 15 bases lying between them. CDR3 sequence reads: CASSKGLVVAGELFF. The CDR3 coding sequence is TGTGCCAGTAGTAAAGGGTTGGTTGTGGCCGGGGAGCTGTTTTTT. Variable domain in full (rest from reference TRBV19 and TRBJ2-2): DGGITQSPKYLFRKEGQNVTLSCEQNLNHDAMYWYRQDPGQGLRLIYYSQIVNDFQKGDIAEGYSVSREKKESFPLTVTSAQKNPTAFYLCASSKGLVVAGELFFGEGSRLTVL.

This chain links TRBV4-2 with TRBJ1-1, with unresolved D. The CDR3 consists of 15 residues. Between the trimmed V and J ends, which lost 4 bases and 4 bases, there was a span of 16 bases. From germline, CDR1 is LGHNA and CDR2 YNFKEQ. In DNA form, the CDR3 reads TGTGCCAGCAGCCGACTAGCCAGAGCGGGCACTGAAGCTTTCTTT. Protein product: CASSRLARAGTEAFF.

The CDR3 reads CASSAGTGTYEQYF. CDR3 nucleotide sequence: TGCGCCAGCAGTGCAGGGACTGGAACCTACGAGCAGTACTTC. The chain joins TRBV5-1 to TRBJ2-7, with D perhaps matching TRBD2 (6 bases). CDR3 length: 14 amino acids. The germline CDR1 and CDR2 sequences are SGHRS and YFSETQ. Trimming stripped 5 bases from V and 2 bases from J, with 14 bases between.

The J gene is TRBJ2-3, the V gene TRBV4-1, with 11 positions matching TRBD2. The V segment lost 4 bases and the J segment 6 bases; nucleotides outside the gene matches: 9. The CDR3 spans 16 residues. Germline V gene lookup returns CDR1 MGHRA and CDR2 YSYEKL. CDR3 residues: CASSRPTSGVADTQYF. DNA for the CDR3: TGCGCCAGCAGCCGGCCGACTAGCGGGGTAGCGGATACGCAGTATTTT.

This chain joins TRBV28 and TRBJ2-7; maybe TRBD1 (5 bases). This CDR3 region has 13 residues. Germline loops: CDR1 MDHEN, CDR2 SYDVKM. Trimming pared 5 bases from V and 6 bases from J, leaving 14 bases between. The CDR3 nucleotides are TGTGCCAGCAGTAGTTCAGGGTCCGCCGAGCAGTACTTC. This gives the protein CASSSSGSAEQYF. The whole variable domain, remainder taken from reference TRBV28 and TRBJ2-7, is DVKVTQSSRYLVKRTGEKVFLECVQDMDHENMFWYRQDPGLGLRLIYFSYDVKMKEKGDIPEGYSVSREKKERFSLILESASTNQTSMYLCASSSSGSAEQYFGPGTRLTVT.

This rearrangement joins TRBV18 to TRBJ2-7; D is possibly TRBD1 or TRBD2 (5 bases each). The germline V gene encodes CDR1 KGHSH and CDR2 LQKENI. The CDR3 length is 14 residues. Trimming removed 2 bases from V and 3 bases from J, with 11 bases in between. CDR3 DNA: TGTGCCAGCTCACCAAATCCAGGGAGCTACGAGCAGTACTTC. Amino acid sequence: CASSPNPGSYEQYF. The complete variable domain, with remaining parts taken from reference TRBV18 and TRBJ2-7, reads NAGVMQNPRHLVRRRGQEARLRCSPMKGHSHVYWYRQLPEEGLKFMVYLQKENIIDESGMPKERFSAEFPKEGPSILRIQQVVRGDSAAYFCASSPNPGSYEQYFGPGTRLTVT.